This T cell receptor (beta chain) appears in the sequencing data of a study of blood T cells in healthy people across ages. As for this clonotype: The antigen is unknown.

With a J-beta primer mix and a sample-barcoded 5' primer, a second PCR ran about 6 to 11 cycles. Every individual sample yielded 2.5 million or more paired-end reads (each containing CDR3). One entry per CDR3 protein, called by TCRdb with MiXCR from the 5' RACE reads. The repertoire holds 1.5 million to 2 million distinct CDR3 sequences, with approximately 32% as singletons. Broader study findings: Percentage of naive T cells showed a strong correlation with TCR beta diversity. Donors of long life had a larger count of naive CD4+ cells and greater diversity than aged donors.

Trimming at V came to 0 bases and at J to 4 bases, leaving 15 bases not matched to a gene. The CDR3 length is 19 residues. Germline values: CDR1 LGHNA, CDR2 YNFKEQ. This sequence joins TRBV4-2 and TRBJ1-3, with 7 nucleotides matching TRBD1. The sequenced material came from blood. The clonotype was recovered from a woman between 25 and 40 years old in good health. In DNA, the CDR3 is TGTGCCAGCAGCCAAGACCGAACAGGGGAAGGAAACTCGGGAAACACCATATATTTT. Protein: CASSQDRTGEGNSGNTIYF.